The sequence of this T cell receptor beta chain was determined in a study of blood T cell repertoires in COVID-19. Assay used: immunoSEQ multiplex PCR; TCRdb lists only in-frame clones, some missing. The sample lists approximately 180,000 clones; approximately 85% were seen once. This receptor was identified in a human donor with active or convalescent COVID-19. The donor label of this sample is uncertain. The material sequenced was peripheral blood.

The CDR3 DNA sequence: TGTGCCAGCAGCCAACCACTAGCGGGGGCCTACGAGCAGTACTTC. Protein product: CASSQPLAGAYEQYF. The genes are TRBV3-1 (or the pseudogene TRBV3-2) and TRBJ2-7, with TRBD2 matching over 11 bases. The CDR3 totals 15 residues. The J segment lost 2 bases and the V segment lost 2 bases, leaving 2 bases of the junction unmatched. Germline CDR1 LGHDT, CDR2 YNNKEL (reference sequence).